This T cell receptor beta chain was identified during a study of T cell repertoires in cytomegalovirus infection. Looking at the study overall: Matching HLA type, along with CMV infection, was indicated by public TCR beta signatures.

TCRdb reanalysed the reads using MiXCR and keeps one entry per CDR3 protein. The sample yields fewer than 300,000 distinct CDR3 sequences, roughly 25% seen once. Broader study findings: CMV carriers with the relevant HLA were identified by cumulative public TCR beta family frequency. There were HLA-C-restricted CMV-specific TCR beta clonotypes dominating the ex vivo response.

In the case of this clonotype: Antigen: not known.

CDR1 SGHAT and CDR2 FQNNGV come from the germline V gene. The CDR3 contains 15 residues. V was pared by 5 bases and J by 1 base, with 7 bases of the junction left unmatched. Material: PBMCs. The J gene is TRBJ2-7, the V gene TRBV11-2; TRBD2 matches at 8 bases. The receptor was derived from a human donor in good health (CMV status not recorded). Some clones in this sample may be carry-over from other donors' samples. The CDR3 is CASSDELAASYEQYV. CDR3 DNA: TGTGCCAGCAGCGACGAACTAGCGGCTTCCTACGAGCAGTACGTC.